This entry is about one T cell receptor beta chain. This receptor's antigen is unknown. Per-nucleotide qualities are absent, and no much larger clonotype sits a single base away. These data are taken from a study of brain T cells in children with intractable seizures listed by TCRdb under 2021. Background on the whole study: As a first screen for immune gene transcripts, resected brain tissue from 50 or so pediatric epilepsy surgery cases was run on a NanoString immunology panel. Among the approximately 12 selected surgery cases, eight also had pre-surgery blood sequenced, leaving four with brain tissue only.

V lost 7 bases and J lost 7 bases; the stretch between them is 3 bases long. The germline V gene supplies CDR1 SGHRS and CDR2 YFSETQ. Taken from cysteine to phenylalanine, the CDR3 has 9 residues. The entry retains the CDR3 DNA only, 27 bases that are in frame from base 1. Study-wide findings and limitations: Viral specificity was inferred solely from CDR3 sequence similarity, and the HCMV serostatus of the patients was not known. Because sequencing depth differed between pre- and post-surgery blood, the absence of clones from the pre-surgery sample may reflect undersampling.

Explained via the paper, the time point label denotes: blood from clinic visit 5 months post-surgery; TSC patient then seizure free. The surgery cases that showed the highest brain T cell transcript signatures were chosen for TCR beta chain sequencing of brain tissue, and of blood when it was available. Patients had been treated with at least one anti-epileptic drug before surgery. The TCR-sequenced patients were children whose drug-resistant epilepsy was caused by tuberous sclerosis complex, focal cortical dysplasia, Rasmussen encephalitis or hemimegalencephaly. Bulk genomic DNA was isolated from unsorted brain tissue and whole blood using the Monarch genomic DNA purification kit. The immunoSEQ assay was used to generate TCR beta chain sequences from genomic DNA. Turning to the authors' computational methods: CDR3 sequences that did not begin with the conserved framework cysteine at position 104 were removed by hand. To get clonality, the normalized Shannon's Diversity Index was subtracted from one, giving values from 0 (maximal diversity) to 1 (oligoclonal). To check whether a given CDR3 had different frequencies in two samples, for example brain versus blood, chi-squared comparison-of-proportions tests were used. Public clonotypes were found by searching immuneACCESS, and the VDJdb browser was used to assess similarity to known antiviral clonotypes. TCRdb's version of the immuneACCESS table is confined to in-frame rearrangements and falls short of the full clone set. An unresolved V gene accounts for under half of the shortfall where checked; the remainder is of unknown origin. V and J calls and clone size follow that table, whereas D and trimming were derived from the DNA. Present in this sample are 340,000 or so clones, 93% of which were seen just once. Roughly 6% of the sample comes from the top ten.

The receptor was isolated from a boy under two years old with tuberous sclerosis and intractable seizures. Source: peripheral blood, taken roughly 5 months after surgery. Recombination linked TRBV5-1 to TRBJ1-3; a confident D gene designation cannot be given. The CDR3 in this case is CASRNTIYF. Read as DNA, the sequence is TGCGCCAGCCGGAACACCATATATTTT.